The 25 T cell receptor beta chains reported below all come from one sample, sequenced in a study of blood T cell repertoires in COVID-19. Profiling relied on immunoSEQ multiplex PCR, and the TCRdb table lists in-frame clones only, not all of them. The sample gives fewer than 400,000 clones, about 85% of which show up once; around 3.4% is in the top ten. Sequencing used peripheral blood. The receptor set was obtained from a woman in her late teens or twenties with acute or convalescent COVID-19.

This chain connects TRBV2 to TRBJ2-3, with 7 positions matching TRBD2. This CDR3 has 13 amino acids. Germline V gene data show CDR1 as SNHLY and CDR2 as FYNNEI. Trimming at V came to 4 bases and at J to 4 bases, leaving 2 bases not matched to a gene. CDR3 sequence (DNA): TGTGCCAGCAGTGGTACTAGCGCAGATACGCAGTATTTT. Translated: CASSGTSADTQYF.

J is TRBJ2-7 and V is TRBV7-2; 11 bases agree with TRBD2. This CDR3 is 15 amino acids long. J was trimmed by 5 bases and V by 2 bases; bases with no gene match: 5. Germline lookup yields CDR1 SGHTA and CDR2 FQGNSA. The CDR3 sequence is CASSLQGLAVDEQYF. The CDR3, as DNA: TGTGCCAGCAGCTTACAGGGACTAGCGGTGGACGAGCAGTACTTC.

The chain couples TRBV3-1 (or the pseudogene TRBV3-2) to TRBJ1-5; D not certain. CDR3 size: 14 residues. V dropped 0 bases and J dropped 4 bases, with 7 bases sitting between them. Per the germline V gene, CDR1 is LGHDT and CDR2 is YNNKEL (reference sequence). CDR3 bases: TGTGCCAGCAGCCAAGATACAGATAATCAGCCCCAGCATTTT. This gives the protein CASSQDTDNQPQHF.

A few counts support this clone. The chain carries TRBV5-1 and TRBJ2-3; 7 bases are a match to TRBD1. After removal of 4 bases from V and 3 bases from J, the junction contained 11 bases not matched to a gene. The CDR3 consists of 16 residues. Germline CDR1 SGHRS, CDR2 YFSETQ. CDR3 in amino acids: CASSQFGQEDTDTQYF. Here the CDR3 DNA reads TGCGCCAGCAGCCAATTCGGACAGGAGGATACAGATACGCAGTATTTT.

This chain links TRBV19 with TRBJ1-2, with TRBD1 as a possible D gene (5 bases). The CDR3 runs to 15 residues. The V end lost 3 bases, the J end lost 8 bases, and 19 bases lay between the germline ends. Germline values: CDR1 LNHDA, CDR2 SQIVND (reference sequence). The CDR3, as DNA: TGTGCCAGTAGTATCTCGGGGGTCGGGTCTAGCGGCTACACCTTC. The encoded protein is CASSISGVGSSGYTF.

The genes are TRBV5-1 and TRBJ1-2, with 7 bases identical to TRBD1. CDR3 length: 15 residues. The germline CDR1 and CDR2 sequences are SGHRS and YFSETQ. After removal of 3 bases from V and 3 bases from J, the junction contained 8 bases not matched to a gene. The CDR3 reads CASSSNPGTDYGYTF. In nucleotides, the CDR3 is TGCGCCAGCAGCTCCAACCCCGGGACAGACTATGGCTACACCTTC.

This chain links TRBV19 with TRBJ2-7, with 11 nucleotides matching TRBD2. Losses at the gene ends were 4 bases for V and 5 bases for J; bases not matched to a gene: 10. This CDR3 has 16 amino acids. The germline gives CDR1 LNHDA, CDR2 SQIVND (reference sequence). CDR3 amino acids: CASSSGVAGGPNEQYF. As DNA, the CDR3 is TGTGCCAGTAGTAGTGGGGTAGCGGGAGGGCCCAACGAGCAGTACTTC.

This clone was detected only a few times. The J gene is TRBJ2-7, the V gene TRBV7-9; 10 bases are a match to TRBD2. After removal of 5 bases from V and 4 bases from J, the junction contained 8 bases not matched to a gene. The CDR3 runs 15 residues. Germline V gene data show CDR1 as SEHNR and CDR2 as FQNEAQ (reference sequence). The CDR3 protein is CASSGLAETGYEQYF. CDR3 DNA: TGTGCCAGCAGCGGACTAGCGGAGACGGGATACGAGCAGTACTTC.

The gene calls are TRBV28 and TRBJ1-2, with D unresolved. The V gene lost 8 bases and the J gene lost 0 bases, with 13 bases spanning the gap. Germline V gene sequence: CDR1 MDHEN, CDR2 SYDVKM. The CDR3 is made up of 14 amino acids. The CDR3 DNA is TGTGCCAGCGCCAAGCGGGGTACTAACTATGGCTACACCTTC. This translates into CASAKRGTNYGYTF.

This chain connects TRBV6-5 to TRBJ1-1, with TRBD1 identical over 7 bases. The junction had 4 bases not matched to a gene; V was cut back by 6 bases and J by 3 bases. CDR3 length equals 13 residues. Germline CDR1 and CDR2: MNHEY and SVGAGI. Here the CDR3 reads CASRYTGDTEAFF. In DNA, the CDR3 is TGTGCCAGCAGATACACAGGGGACACTGAAGCTTTCTTT.

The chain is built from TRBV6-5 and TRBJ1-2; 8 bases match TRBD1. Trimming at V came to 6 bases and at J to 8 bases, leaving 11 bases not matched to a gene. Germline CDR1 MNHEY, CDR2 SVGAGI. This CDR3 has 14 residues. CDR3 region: CASRFRDRPPGYTF. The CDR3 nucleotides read TGTGCCAGCAGGTTCCGGGACAGGCCCCCGGGCTACACCTTC.

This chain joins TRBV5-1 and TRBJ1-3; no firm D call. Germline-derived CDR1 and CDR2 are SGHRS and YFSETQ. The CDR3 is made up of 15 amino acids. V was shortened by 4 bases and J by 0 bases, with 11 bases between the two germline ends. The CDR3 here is CASSKDGNSGNTIYF. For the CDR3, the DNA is TGCGCCAGCAGCAAAGACGGGAACTCTGGAAACACCATATATTTT.

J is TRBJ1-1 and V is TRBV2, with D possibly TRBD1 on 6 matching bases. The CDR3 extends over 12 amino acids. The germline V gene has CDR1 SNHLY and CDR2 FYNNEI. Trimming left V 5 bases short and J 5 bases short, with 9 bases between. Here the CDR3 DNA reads TGTGCCAGCAGTCTACAGGGTACTGAAGCTTTCTTT. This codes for CASSLQGTEAFF.

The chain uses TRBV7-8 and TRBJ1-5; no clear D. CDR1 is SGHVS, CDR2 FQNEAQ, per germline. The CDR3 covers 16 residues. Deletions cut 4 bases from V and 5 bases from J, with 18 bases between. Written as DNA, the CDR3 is TGTGCCAGCAGCTACAGTATCGGAGGTTTGGATCAGCCCCAGCATTTT. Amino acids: CASSYSIGGLDQPQHF.

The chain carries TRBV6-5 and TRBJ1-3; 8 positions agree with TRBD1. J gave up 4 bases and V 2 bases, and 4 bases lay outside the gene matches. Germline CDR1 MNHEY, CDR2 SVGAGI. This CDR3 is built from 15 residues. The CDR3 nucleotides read TGTGCCAGCAGTTACCAGGGGGCGTCGGGAAACACCATATATTTT. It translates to CASSYQGASGNTIYF.

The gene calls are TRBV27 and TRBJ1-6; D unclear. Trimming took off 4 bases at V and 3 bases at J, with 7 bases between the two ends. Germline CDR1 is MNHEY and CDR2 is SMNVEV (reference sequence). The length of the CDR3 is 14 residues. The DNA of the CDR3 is TGTGCCAGCAGTTACGGTATCTATAATTCACCCCTCCACTTT. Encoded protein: CASSYGIYNSPLHF.

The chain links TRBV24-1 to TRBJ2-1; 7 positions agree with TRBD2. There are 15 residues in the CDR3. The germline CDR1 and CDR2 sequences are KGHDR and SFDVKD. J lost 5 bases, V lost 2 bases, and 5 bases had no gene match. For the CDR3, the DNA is TGTGCCACCAGTGATTCGGGAGGTAACCACAATGAGCAGTTCTTC. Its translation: CATSDSGGNHNEQFF.

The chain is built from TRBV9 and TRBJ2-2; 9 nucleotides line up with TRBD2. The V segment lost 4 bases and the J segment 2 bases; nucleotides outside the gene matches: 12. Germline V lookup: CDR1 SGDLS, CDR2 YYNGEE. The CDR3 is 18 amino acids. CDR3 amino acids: CASSPEGGGGENTGELFF. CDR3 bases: TGTGCCAGCAGCCCCGAAGGGGGCGGGGGGGAAAACACCGGGGAGCTGTTTTTT.

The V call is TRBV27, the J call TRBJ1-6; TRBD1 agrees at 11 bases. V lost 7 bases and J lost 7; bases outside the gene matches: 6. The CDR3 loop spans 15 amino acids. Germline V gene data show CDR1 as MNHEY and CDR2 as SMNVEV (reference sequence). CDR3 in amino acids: CASKADRGRNSPLHF. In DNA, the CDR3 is TGTGCCAGCAAAGCGGACAGGGGGCGAAATTCACCCCTCCACTTT.

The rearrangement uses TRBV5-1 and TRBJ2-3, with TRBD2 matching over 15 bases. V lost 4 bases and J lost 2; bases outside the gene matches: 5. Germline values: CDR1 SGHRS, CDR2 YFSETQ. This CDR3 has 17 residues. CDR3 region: CASSRGLAGGDTDTQYF. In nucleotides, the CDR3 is TGCGCCAGCAGCCGCGGACTAGCGGGGGGGGACACAGATACGCAGTATTTT. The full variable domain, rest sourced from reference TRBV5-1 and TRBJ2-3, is KAGVTQTPRYLIKTRGQQVTLSCSPISGHRSVSWYQQTPGQGLQFLFEYFSETQRNKGNFPGRFSGRQFSNSRSEMNVSTLELGDSALYLCASSRGLAGGDTDTQYFGPGTRLTVL.

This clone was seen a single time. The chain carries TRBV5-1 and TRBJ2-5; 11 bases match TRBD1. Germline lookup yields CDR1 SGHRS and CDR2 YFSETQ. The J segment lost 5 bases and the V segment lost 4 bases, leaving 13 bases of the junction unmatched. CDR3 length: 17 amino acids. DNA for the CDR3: TGCGCCAGCAGCCTGGGAGGTGGACAGGGGGCGCGGGAGACCCAGTACTTC. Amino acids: CASSLGGGQGARETQYF.

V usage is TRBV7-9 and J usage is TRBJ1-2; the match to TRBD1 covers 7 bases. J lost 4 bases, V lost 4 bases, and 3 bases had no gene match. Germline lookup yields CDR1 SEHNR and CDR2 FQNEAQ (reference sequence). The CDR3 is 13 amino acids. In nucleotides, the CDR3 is TGTGCCAGCAGCTCGACAGGGCTCTATGGCTACACCTTC. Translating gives CASSSTGLYGYTF.

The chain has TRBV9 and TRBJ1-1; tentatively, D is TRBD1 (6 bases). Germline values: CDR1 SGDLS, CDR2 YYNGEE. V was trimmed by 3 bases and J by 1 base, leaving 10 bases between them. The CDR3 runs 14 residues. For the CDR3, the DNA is TGTGCCAGCAGCGCAGGGGTTGGGAACACTGAAGCTTTCTTT. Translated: CASSAGVGNTEAFF.

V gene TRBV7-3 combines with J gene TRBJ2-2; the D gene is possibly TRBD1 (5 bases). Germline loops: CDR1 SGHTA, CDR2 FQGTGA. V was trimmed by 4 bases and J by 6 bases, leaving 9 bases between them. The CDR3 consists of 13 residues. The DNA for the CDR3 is TGTGCCAGCAGCTCCCAGGGATCCGGGGAGCTGTTTTTT. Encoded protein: CASSSQGSGELFF.

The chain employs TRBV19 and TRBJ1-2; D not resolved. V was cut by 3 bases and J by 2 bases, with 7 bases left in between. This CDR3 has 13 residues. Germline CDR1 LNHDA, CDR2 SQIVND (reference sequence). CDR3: CASSIGVNYGYTF. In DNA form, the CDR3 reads TGTGCCAGTAGTATCGGGGTCAACTATGGCTACACCTTC.